The 21 T cell receptor beta chains presented below share a single source sample, sequenced in a study of tumor and adjacent non-tumor tissue in lung cancer. The template was RNA from unsorted bulk tissue. TCRbeta libraries were built with three rounds of nested PCR, modified from ARM-PCR. In TCRdb, the multiplex PCR reads were re-called with MiXCR into one record per CDR3 protein. The repertoire includes more than 90,000 distinct CDR3 sequences, less than 80% of them detected once, and approximately 20% sits in the top ten. The sample taken for sequencing was lung tumor tissue. The receptors derive from a man in his 60s with non-small cell lung cancer.

This chain links TRBV11-3 with TRBJ2-5; D may match TRBD1 or TRBD2 (7 bases each). Germline V lookup: CDR1 SGHNT, CDR2 YENEEA. CDR3 length equals 16 residues. Trimming removed 9 bases from V and 3 bases from J, with 23 bases in between. The CDR3 DNA reads TGTGCCAGTAGTTTAGTGAGCGGGACAGTCGAAGAGACCCAGTACTTC. Translation: CASSLVSGTVEETQYF. The variable domain in full, completed from reference TRBV11-3 and TRBJ2-5, reads EAGVVQSPRYKIIEKKQPVAFWCNPISGHNTLYWYLQNLGQGPELLIRYENEEAVDDSQLPKDRFSAERLKGVDSTLKIQPAELGDSAVYLCASSLVSGTVEETQYFGPGTRLLVL.

Concerning this clonotype itself: Germline is not matched at one junction end, which may reflect a read error. V gene TRBV11-2 combines with J gene TRBJ2-5, with a weak D call TRBD2 (5 bases). CDR1 SGHAT and CDR2 FQNNGV come from the germline V gene. This CDR3 is built from 11 residues. The CDR3 region has the DNA TGTGTCAGCAGCTCCGGGGAGACCCAGCACTTC. Translating it yields CVSSSGETQHF. Drawing the rest from reference TRBV11-2 and TRBJ2-5, the complete variable domain is EAGVAQSPRYKIIEKRQSVAFWCNPISGHATLYWYQQILGQGPKLLIQFQNNGVVDDSQLPKDRFSAERLKGVDSTLKIQPAKLEDSAVYLCVSSSGETQHFGPGTRLLVL.

This clonotype was detected only once. A read error may explain this, as a much larger clone is one base away. The chain links TRBV28 to TRBJ2-7, with 7 bases matching TRBD1. This CDR3 region has 15 residues. Germline CDR1 MDHEN, CDR2 SYDVKM. The CDR3 nucleotides are TGTGCCAGCGGTTTATACAGGGGAAGGTCCTACGAGCAGTACTTC. It translates to CASGLYRGRSYEQYF.

With regard to this clonotype: This could be a read error, since a much larger clone is one nucleotide away. V gene TRBV2 combines with J gene TRBJ1-5, with 9 nucleotides matching TRBD1. Germline V gene lookup returns CDR1 SNHLY and CDR2 FYNNEI. The ends lost 6 bases at V and 15 bases at J; junction bases unmatched: 9. This CDR3 has 12 residues. The DNA of the CDR3 is TGTGCCAGCAGCGATACAGGGGGCCACGTGCATTTT. This sequence encodes CASSDTGGHVHF.

Notes on this clonotype: A much more abundant neighbour one base away suggests this may be a read error. A read error is likely, as this CDR3 ends without the conserved phenylalanine or tryptophan. The rearrangement links TRBV20-1 to TRBJ1-1, with D maybe TRBD1 (5 bases). V lost 6 bases and J 4 bases, leaving 12 bases between the germline ends. CDR3 size: 12 residues. CDR1 is DFQATT, CDR2 SNEGSKA, per germline (reference sequence). CDR3 DNA: TGCAGTGCCCAGTCAGGGACCACTGAAGCTTTCTCT. The encoded protein is CSAQSGTTEAFS.

On this clonotype itself: At one end the junction does not follow the germline gene, possibly because of a read error. This chain links TRBV6-6 with TRBJ1-2; 8 positions agree with TRBD1. This CDR3 region has 13 residues. Germline values: CDR1 MNHNY, CDR2 SVGAGI (reference sequence). CDR3 DNA: TGTGCCAGCAGTAATTCAGGGGGCGGGGGCTATACCTTC. This encodes CASSNSGGGGYTF.

With regard to this clonotype: Possible read error: a much larger clone is one base away. The J gene is TRBJ2-2, the V gene TRBV14, with D perhaps TRBD1 or TRBD2 (5 bases each). This CDR3 spans 16 amino acids. In germline, CDR1 is SGHDN, CDR2 FVKESK. The CDR3 is CASNQAPGPYTGELFF. CDR3 in DNA: TGTGCCAGCAACCAAGCGCCGGGACCCTACACCGGGGAGCTGTTTTTT.

Notes on this clonotype: One end of the junction varies from germline; a read error may be responsible. The rearrangement uses TRBV5-1 and TRBJ1-4; D gene uncertain. The CDR3 consists of 15 residues. In germline, CDR1 is SGHRS, CDR2 YFSETQ. The CDR3: CASSMEGRSNKKLFF. The CDR3 DNA reads as TGCGCCAGCAGCATGGAGGGCAGGAGTAATAAAAAACTGTTTTTT.

Remarks on this clonotype: The conserved phenylalanine or tryptophan is not found at the CDR3 terminus, so this likely reflects a read error. The genes are TRBV6-1 and TRBJ1-5; D is possibly TRBD1 (6 bases). The CDR3 length is 14 residues. The germline V gene encodes CDR1 MNHNS and CDR2 SASEGT. The CDR3 is CASRERQGNQPQHL. DNA for the CDR3: TGTGCTAGCAGGGAACGACAGGGCAATCAGCCCCAGCATTTA.

Comments on this clonotype: One end of the junction is discordant with germline, which a read error may explain. The J gene is TRBJ1-1, the V gene TRBV5-6, with 10 bases identical to TRBD1. Germline loops: CDR1 SGHDT, CDR2 YYEEEE. The CDR3 loop spans 15 amino acids. The CDR3 protein is CASSFAGTGATETSF. The DNA for the CDR3 is TGTGCCAGCAGCTTTGCCGGGACAGGGGCGACTGAAACTTCCTTT.

The gene calls are TRBV12-3 or TRBV12-4 and TRBJ1-1; unclear D gene. The CDR3 length is 13 residues. The CDR3 DNA is TGTTCCAACAGTTTAGGGCAGAACACTGAAGCTTTCTTT. Translated: CSNSLGQNTEAFF.

The chain links TRBV4-1 to TRBJ2-3; D is perhaps TRBD2 (6 bases). The CDR3 is 15 amino acids. Per the germline V gene, CDR1 is MGHRA and CDR2 is YSYEKL. V was clipped by 1 base and J by 8 bases, with 16 bases between them. CDR3 sequence: CASSQGGREAGTQYF. CDR3 in DNA: TGCGCCAGCAGCCAAGGAGGCAGGGAGGCAGGTACGCAGTATTTT.

A remark on this clonotype: As the CDR3 is not closed by the conserved phenylalanine or tryptophan, this likely results from a read error. The V gene is TRBV11-1, the J gene TRBJ2-3, with 9 bases that match TRBD1. CDR1 and CDR2 from the germline V gene are SGHAT and FQDESV (reference sequence). V lost 3 bases and J lost 5; bases outside the gene matches: 9. The CDR3 is made up of 16 amino acids. The CDR3 bases are TGTGCCAGCAGCTTTGCACAGGGGGCGTCGTTAGATACGCAGTATTCT. This gives the protein CASSFAQGASLDTQYS.

V and J are TRBV25-1 and TRBJ2-1; 11 bases line up with TRBD1. The CDR3 is 12 amino acids. Germline V gene lookup returns CDR1 MGHDK and CDR2 SYGVNS. The trim removed 4 bases at V and 14 bases at J, leaving 4 bases unmatched. CDR3 protein: CASSAGTGGEFF. CDR3 in DNA: TGTGCCAGCAGTGCCGGGACAGGGGGAGAGTTCTTC.

The sample holds many counts of this clonotype. This may come from a read error, since a much larger clone is one base off. This sequence joins TRBV7-9 and TRBJ1-2; D unresolved. The CDR3 length is 11 residues. Trimming pared 0 bases from V and 10 bases from J, leaving 6 bases between. CDR1 and CDR2 (germline): SEHNR, FQNEAQ (reference sequence). The DNA for the CDR3 is TGTGCCAGCAGCTTAGCGGGAGACTACACCTTC. This sequence encodes CASSLAGDYTF.

The chain employs TRBV5-1 and TRBJ2-7; the D gene is possibly TRBD1 (6 bases). Trimming removed 0 bases from V and 3 bases from J, with 19 bases in between. The CDR3 has 17 amino acids. The germline CDR1 and CDR2 sequences are SGHRS and YFSETQ. CDR3 loop: CASSLGQATNYYYEQYF. The CDR3 DNA reads TGCGCCAGCAGCTTGGGACAGGCCACGAACTATTACTACGAGCAGTACTTC.

The rearrangement joins TRBV12-3 or TRBV12-4 to TRBJ2-7; TRBD2 aligns across 8 bases. V lost 1 base and J lost 10; bases outside the gene matches: 12. The CDR3 spans 15 residues. This CDR3 is CASSLGGNSGMDQYF. The CDR3 DNA follows: TGTGCCAGCAGTTTAGGAGGGAATAGCGGGATGGACCAGTACTTC.

Comments on this clonotype: Sequence at one end of the junction differs from germline and may be a read error. This chain joins TRBV29-1 and TRBJ2-7, with 13 bases lining up with TRBD2. This CDR3 has 19 amino acids. Germline CDR1 and CDR2: SQVTM and ANQGSEA. The CDR3 here is CNVGEGIRGLAGVVYEQYF. Here the CDR3 DNA reads TGCAACGTTGGGGAGGGAATTAGAGGACTAGCGGGAGTAGTATACGAGCAGTACTTC.

Points on this clonotype: A junction boundary mismatches the germline segment, possibly from a read error. The chain is built from TRBV4-1 and TRBJ1-1; maybe TRBD1 (5 bases). This CDR3 comprises 18 residues. Germline V CDR1 and CDR2: MGHRA, YSYEKL. CDR3 sequence (DNA): TGCGCCAGCAACCAAGAGGGACTGGGGGTTGCTGGTCGGGCTGAAGCTTTCTTT. It codes for CASNQEGLGVAGRAEAFF.

J is TRBJ2-1 and V is TRBV29-1; D uncertain. Germline V lookup: CDR1 SQVTM, CDR2 ANQGSEA. CDR3 length: 15 amino acids. V dropped 2 bases and J dropped 13 bases, with 24 bases sitting between them. This CDR3 reads CSVESRHSSYNGQFF. The DNA of the CDR3 is TGCAGCGTTGAAAGTAGACACAGCTCCTACAATGGACAGTTCTTC.

The rearrangement links TRBV12-2 to TRBJ2-1; TRBD1 reflects the table's D call only, with no check against the DNA. TRBV12-2 is a pseudogene. The CDR3 has 16 amino acids. DNA of the CDR3: TGTTCAAGTCGCTTAAAACCGGGACAGGGATACAAAGAGCAGTTCTTC. Protein product: CSSRLKPGQGYKEQFF.